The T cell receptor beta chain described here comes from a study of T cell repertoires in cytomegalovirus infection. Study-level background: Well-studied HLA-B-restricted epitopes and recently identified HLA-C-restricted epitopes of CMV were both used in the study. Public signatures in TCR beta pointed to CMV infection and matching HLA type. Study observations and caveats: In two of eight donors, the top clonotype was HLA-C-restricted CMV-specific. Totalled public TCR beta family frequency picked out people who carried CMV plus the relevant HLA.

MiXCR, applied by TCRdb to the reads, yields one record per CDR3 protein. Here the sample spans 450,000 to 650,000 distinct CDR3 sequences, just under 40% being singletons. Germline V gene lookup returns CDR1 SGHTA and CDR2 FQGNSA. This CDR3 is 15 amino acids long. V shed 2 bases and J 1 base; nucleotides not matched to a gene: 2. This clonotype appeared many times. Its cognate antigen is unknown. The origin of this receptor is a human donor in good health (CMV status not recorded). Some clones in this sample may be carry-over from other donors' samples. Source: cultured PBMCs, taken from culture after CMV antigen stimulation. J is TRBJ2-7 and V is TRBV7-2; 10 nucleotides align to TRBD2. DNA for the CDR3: TGTGCCAGCAGCTTACTTAGCGGGGGGTCCTACGAGCAGTACTTC. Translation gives CASSLLSGGSYEQYF.